Included here is one T cell receptor (beta chain) sequence, with context. Its antigen is not identified. The data were taken from a study of T cell responses to AZD1222 COVID-19 vaccine. Findings of the study overall: Mapped onto spike, vaccine-associated CD4 TCRs spanned it and were dominant at 160-218 and 743-854. Targeting of unmutated variant regions was reportedly seen in nearly half of spike-specific TCRs. Baseline serostatus was positive in only five to seven AZD1222 recipients.

TCRdb's copy holds only in-frame clones and misses some; the assay was immunoSEQ multiplex PCR. The table has about 83,000 clones, approximately 85% seen once; the top ten hold over 8%. Germline V gene sequence: CDR1 MNHEY, CDR2 SVGEGT. The CDR3 consists of 16 residues. V was shortened by 2 bases and J by 7 bases, with 17 bases between the two germline ends. The receptor was isolated from an adult in good health. The starting material was peripheral blood, obtained on day 0 of AZD1222 vaccination. The chain carries TRBV6-2 or TRBV6-3 and TRBJ2-2, with D possibly being TRBD1 (5 bases). DNA of the CDR3: TGTGCCAGCAGTTACGGCACGTCTGGGGCCGACGGGGAGCTGTTTTTT. Translated: CASSYGTSGADGELFF.